This section outlines one T cell receptor beta chain sequence together with its context. Additional DNA sequences in this sample encode the identical CDR3. The data stem from a study of shared clonotypes between healthy human individuals. In the study overall: Sampling drew on donors who were a couple of women and a few men aged 18 to 49.

Data came from immunoSEQ multiplex PCR; TCRdb stores just in-frame clones and leaves some out. In the table there are a few million clones, roughly 93% of which are singletons. The CDR3 is 13 amino acids. With 4 bases removed from V and 2 bases from J, the gap between germline ends came to 9 bases. Germline lookup yields CDR1 LNHDA and CDR2 SQIVND (reference sequence). There were no recent acute infections or vaccinations among the donors, who were healthy HIV-negative adults. Sample: naive CD4+ T cells from PBMCs. Noted subset: CD45RA+ positively selected. This rearrangement joins TRBV19 to TRBJ2-7; D possibly corresponds to TRBD2 (5 bases). The receptor was isolated from a man aged 18 to 29 in good health. Some clones in this sample may be carry-over from other donors' samples. CDR3 region: CASSTTRAYEQYF. The CDR3 nucleotides read TGTGCCAGTAGTACTACGCGGGCCTACGAGCAGTACTTC.